These T cell receptor beta chains were read from a single sample in a study of cytomegalovirus exposure and HLA in healthy donors. Produced via immunoSEQ multiplex PCR; TCRdb's table is partial and in-frame only. The sample shows around 120,000 clones, about 80% of them seen only once. The sequenced sample consisted of PBMCs. All receptors derive from a human donor in good health. The CDR3 runs from the conserved cysteine through the conserved F or W.

V,CDR3
TRBV5-6,CASRTSGNEKLFF
TRBV29-1,CSARLRAVAFF
TRBV6-5,CASQGSNSYEQYF
TRBV13,CASSFFDTYTDTQYF
TRBV18,CASSPSFPATRETQYF
TRBV7-6,CASSSNGRGAWEQFF
TRBV6-6,CASSYSVEQYF
TRBV5-3,CARSFPRDPGGDTQYF
TRBV27,CASSLLGGYEQYF
TRBV5-6,CASSLVAAGANVLTF
TRBV5-1,CASSRTGLDTGELFF
TRBV5-1,CASSLGLETQETQYF
TRBV6-6,CASSYGGSNQPQHF
TRBV7-6,CASSFSGDGGSPLHF
TRBV5-4,CASSQDGELFLSTDTQYF
TRBV7-2,CASSKTDRPFIQNTEAFF
TRBV11-3,CASSLNRDKYNEQFF
TRBV27,CASSSQTGGSLSYEQYF
TRBV2,CASSEAPGGGETQYF
TRBV4-1,CASSQDTSGFYEQYF
TRBV2,CASSEMAVPSYNEQFF
TRBV6-1,CASNLGQGIEPQHF
TRBV7-9,CASSSPDRESNYGYTF
TRBV6-7,CAPRELQGSMMSPLHF
TRBV7-6,CASSSIQGSYGYTF
TRBV14,CASSLILGRELFF
TRBV27,CASSFVLAGGYTQYF